Each of the 15 T cell receptor beta chains below was sequenced from the same sample in a study of blood T cell repertoires in COVID-19. Repertoires were generated with immunoSEQ multiplex PCR, while TCRdb's copy carries only in-frame clones and drops some. The sample has 25,000 to 35,000 clones, roughly nine tenths seen once. The sequencing input was peripheral blood. The receptors here all came from an elderly man with acute or convalescent COVID-19.

The genes are TRBV12-3 or TRBV12-4 and TRBJ2-1; no reliable D call. V was pared by 6 bases and J by 5 bases, with 5 bases between. The CDR3 is 11 amino acids. The CDR3, as DNA: TGTGCCAGCAGGCAGAACAATGAGCAGTTCTTC. This sequence encodes CASRQNNEQFF.

V is TRBV14 and J is TRBJ2-1; 7 bases line up with TRBD1. The germline V gene has CDR1 SGHDN and CDR2 FVKESK. Trimming at V came to 1 base and at J to 6 bases, leaving 6 bases not matched to a gene. The CDR3 contains 15 residues. CDR3: CASSQARDSLNEQFF. The CDR3 DNA sequence: TGTGCCAGCAGCCAAGCGAGGGACAGCCTCAATGAGCAGTTCTTC.

The chain combines TRBV5-5 with TRBJ2-2, with 10 bases matching TRBD1. Germline V gene sequence: CDR1 SGHKS, CDR2 YYEKEE (reference sequence). The CDR3 runs 15 residues. Trimming took 4 bases from V and 6 from J; bases not matched to a gene: 6. In DNA form, the CDR3 reads TGTGCCAGCAGCCGGGGACAGGGGCTCGCCGGGGAGCTGTTTTTT. Translated, it gives CASSRGQGLAGELFF.

The chain links TRBV6-2 or TRBV6-3 to TRBJ2-1, with a tentative D call TRBD1 (5 bases). The germline V and J ends were trimmed by 0 bases and 3 bases, with 15 bases remaining between them. This CDR3 has 17 amino acids. Germline CDR1 is MNHEY and CDR2 is SVGEGT. The CDR3 sequence: CASSYSQGGVLYNEQFF. The DNA of the CDR3 is TGTGCCAGCAGTTACTCGCAGGGTGGGGTCCTCTACAATGAGCAGTTCTTC.

This clone has only one observation. This chain links TRBV7-9 with TRBJ2-3; 7 bases map to TRBD2. Unmatched junction bases numbered 5, after V lost 5 bases and J lost 3 bases. CDR3 size: 14 residues. CDR1 SEHNR and CDR2 FQNEAQ come from the germline V gene (reference sequence). CDR3 region: CASSRHGGTDTQYF. Written as DNA, the CDR3 is TGTGCCAGCAGCCGTCACGGGGGGACAGATACGCAGTATTTT.

As DNA, the CDR3 is TGTGCCAGCAGCGTAGGAACAGGGGAAGGGAAGACCCAGTACTTC. Translation: CASSVGTGEGKTQYF. The V and J genes are TRBV9 and TRBJ2-5; 7 bases align to TRBD1. CDR3 length equals 15 residues. Germline values: CDR1 SGDLS, CDR2 YYNGEE. With 0 bases clipped from V and 6 bases from J, the junction kept 8 bases outside the gene matches.

The rearrangement joins TRBV5-6 to TRBJ2-7; 8 bases are a match to TRBD1. The V gene end was trimmed by 4 bases and the J gene end by 3 bases; junction bases not matched to a gene: 9. CDR1 is SGHDT, CDR2 YYEEEE, per germline. The CDR3 spans 15 residues. The CDR3 DNA is TGTGCCAGCAGCCCGGGGACAGGCTACAACTACGAGCAGTACTTC. Protein: CASSPGTGYNYEQYF.

The chain joins TRBV18 to TRBJ2-1; 7 nucleotides line up with TRBD1. V shed 3 bases and J 4 bases; nucleotides not matched to a gene: 6. The CDR3 extends over 15 amino acids. Germline-derived CDR1 and CDR2 are KGHSH and LQKENI. This CDR3 reads CASSPGQIVYNEQFF. The CDR3 DNA reads as TGTGCCAGCTCACCGGGACAGATAGTTTACAATGAGCAGTTCTTC.

This chain connects TRBV2 to TRBJ1-6; 10 nucleotides agree with TRBD1. This CDR3 is built from 13 residues. V shed 9 bases, J shed 8 bases, and the junction held 4 bases outside the gene matches. Germline CDR1 SNHLY, CDR2 FYNNEI. CDR3 DNA sequence: TGTGCCAGTTCGACAGGGGGCGATTCACCCCTCCACTTT. This codes for CASSTGGDSPLHF.

The chain uses TRBV3-1 (or the pseudogene TRBV3-2) and TRBJ1-2, with D unclear. V was pared by 4 bases and J by 4 bases, with 13 bases between. The CDR3 sequence is 14 residues long. The germline V gene encodes CDR1 LGHDT and CDR2 YNNKEL (reference sequence). The CDR3 DNA is TGTGCCAGCAGCCCCCGACAAGGCTCCTATGGCTACACCTTC. Its translation: CASSPRQGSYGYTF.

This clone has a single count. This chain connects TRBV10-1 to TRBJ2-5, with a weak D call TRBD2 (5 bases). Germline CDR1 WNHNN, CDR2 SYGVQD (reference sequence). CDR3 size: 15 residues. Trimming pared 4 bases from V and 4 bases from J, leaving 16 bases between. CDR3 DNA: TGCGCCAGCAGTGTAGGAGCAGGCGGGCGAGAGACCCAGTACTTC. Its translation is CASSVGAGGRETQYF.

V is TRBV24-1 and J is TRBJ2-3, with 10 bases identical to TRBD1. CDR1 KGHDR and CDR2 SFDVKD come from the germline V gene. CDR3 length equals 17 residues. J was trimmed by 4 bases and V by 3 bases; bases with no gene match: 9. CDR3 sequence reads: CATSDKRTGGFSDTQYF. The CDR3 nucleotides are TGTGCCACCAGTGATAAACGGACAGGGGGATTTTCAGATACGCAGTATTTT.

The genes are TRBV6-5 and TRBJ1-3; maybe TRBD1 (5 bases). From germline, CDR1 is MNHEY and CDR2 SVGAGI. V was clipped by 11 bases and J by 6 bases, with 8 bases between them. The CDR3 is 10 amino acids. This chain's CDR3 is CAGGENTIYF. CDR3 DNA: TGTGCCGGGGGGGAAAACACCATATATTTT.

The gene calls are TRBV7-6 and TRBJ1-3; D call uncertain. This CDR3 has 12 residues. The V gene's germline CDR1 is SGHVS and CDR2 FNYEAQ. V was shortened by 3 bases and J by 4 bases, with 4 bases between the two germline ends. CDR3 region: CASSFSGNTIYF. The CDR3 DNA reads as TGTGCCAGCAGCTTCTCCGGAAACACCATATATTTT.

The gene calls are TRBV19 and TRBJ2-7; 7 nucleotides align to TRBD1. Germline CDR1 is LNHDA and CDR2 is SQIVND (reference sequence). Germline trimming cut 1 base from V and 2 bases from J; bases unmatched to any gene: 2. This CDR3 has 14 amino acids. CDR3 region: CASSIGQGTYEQYF. CDR3 DNA: TGTGCCAGTAGTATAGGACAGGGAACCTACGAGCAGTACTTC.